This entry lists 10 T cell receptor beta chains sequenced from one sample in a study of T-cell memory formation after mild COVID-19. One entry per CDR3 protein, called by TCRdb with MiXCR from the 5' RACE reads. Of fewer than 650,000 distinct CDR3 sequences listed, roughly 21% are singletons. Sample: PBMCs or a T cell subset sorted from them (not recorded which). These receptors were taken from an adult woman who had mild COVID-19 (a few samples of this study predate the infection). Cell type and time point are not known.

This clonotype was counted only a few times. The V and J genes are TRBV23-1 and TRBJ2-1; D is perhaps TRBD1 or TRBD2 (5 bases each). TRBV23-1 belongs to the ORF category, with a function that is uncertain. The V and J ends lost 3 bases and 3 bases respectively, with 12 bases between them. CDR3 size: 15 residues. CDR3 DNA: TGCGCCAGCAGTCATGGGGGAGTCGTCTACAATGAGCAGTTCTTC. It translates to CASSHGGVVYNEQFF.

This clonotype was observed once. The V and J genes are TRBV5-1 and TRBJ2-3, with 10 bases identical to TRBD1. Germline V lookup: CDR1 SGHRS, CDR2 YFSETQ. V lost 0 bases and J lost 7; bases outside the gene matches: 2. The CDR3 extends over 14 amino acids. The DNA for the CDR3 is TGCGCCAGCAGCTTGGGACAGGGGGCGAATACGCAGTATTTT. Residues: CASSLGQGANTQYF. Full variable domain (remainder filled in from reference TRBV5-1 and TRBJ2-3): KAGVTQTPRYLIKTRGQQVTLSCSPISGHRSVSWYQQTPGQGLQFLFEYFSETQRNKGNFPGRFSGRQFSNSRSEMNVSTLELGDSALYLCASSLGQGANTQYFGPGTRLTVL.

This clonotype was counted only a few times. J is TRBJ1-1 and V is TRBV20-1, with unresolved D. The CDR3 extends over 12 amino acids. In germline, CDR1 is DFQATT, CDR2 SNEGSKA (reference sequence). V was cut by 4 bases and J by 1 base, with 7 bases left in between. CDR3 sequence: CSATEGNTEAFF. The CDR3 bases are TGCAGTGCTACAGAGGGGAACACTGAAGCTTTCTTT.

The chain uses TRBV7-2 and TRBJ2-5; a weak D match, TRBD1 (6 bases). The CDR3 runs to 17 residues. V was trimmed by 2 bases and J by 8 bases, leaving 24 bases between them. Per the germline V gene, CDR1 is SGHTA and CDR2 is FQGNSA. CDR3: CASSLPSGTGQRSTQYF. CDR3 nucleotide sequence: TGTGCCAGCAGCTTACCATCCGGTACGGGACAAAGGTCTACCCAGTACTTC.

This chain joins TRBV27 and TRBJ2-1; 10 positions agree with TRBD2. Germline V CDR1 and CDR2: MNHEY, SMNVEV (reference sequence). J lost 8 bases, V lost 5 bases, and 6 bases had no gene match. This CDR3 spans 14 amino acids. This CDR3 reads CASSPAGGLDEQFF. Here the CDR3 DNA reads TGTGCCAGCAGTCCAGCGGGGGGGCTCGATGAGCAGTTCTTC.

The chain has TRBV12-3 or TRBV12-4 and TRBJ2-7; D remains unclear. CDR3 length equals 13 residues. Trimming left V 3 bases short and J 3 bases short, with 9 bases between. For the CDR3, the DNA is TGTGCCAGCAGTTTTCCCCCGGGCTACGAGCAGTACTTC. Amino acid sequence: CASSFPPGYEQYF.

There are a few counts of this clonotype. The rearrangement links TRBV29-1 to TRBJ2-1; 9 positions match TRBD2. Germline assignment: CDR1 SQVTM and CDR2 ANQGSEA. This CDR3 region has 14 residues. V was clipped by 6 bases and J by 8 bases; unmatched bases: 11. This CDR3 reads CSVKGTSIRYEQFF. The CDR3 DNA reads TGCAGCGTGAAGGGGACTAGCATAAGGTATGAGCAGTTCTTC.

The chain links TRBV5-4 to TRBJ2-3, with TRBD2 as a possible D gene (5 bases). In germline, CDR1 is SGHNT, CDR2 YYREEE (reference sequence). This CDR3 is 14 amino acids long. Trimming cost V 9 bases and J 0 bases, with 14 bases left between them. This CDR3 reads CAMRTGTSTDTQYF. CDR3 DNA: TGTGCCATGCGGACGGGAACGAGCACAGATACGCAGTATTTT.

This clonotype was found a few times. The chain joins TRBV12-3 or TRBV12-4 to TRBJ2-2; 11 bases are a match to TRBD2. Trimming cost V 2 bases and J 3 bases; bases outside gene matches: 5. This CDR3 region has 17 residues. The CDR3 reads CASSLLAGGLDTGELFF. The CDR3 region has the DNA TGTGCCAGCAGTTTATTAGCGGGAGGGTTGGACACCGGGGAGCTGTTTTTT.

CDR3 sequence: CASSLYENTEAFF. The CDR3 nucleotides read TGTGCCAGCAGCTTATATGAGAACACTGAAGCTTTCTTT. V and J are TRBV7-8 and TRBJ1-1; no clear D gene. CDR1 SGHVS and CDR2 FQNEAQ come from the germline V gene. Trimming pared 2 bases from V and 1 base from J, leaving 5 bases between. This CDR3 comprises 13 residues.